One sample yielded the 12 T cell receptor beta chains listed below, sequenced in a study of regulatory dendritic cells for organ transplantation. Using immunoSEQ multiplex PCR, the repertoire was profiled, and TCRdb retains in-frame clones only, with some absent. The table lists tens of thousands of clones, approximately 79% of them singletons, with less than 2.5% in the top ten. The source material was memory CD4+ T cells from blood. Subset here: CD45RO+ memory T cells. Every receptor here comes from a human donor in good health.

Here the CDR3 reads CASSFNSGGRTDTQYF. The CDR3 nucleotides read TGTGCCAGCAGCTTTAACAGCGGGGGCCGCACAGATACGCAGTATTTT. The V and J genes are TRBV11-2 and TRBJ2-3, with 8 bases aligning to TRBD2. This CDR3 comprises 16 residues. The V gene's germline CDR1 is SGHAT and CDR2 FQNNGV. The V segment lost 3 bases and the J segment 1 base; nucleotides outside the gene matches: 6. Looking up the rest from reference TRBV11-2 and TRBJ2-3 gives the full variable domain: EAGVAQSPRYKIIEKRQSVAFWCNPISGHATLYWYQQILGQGPKLLIQFQNNGVVDDSQLPKDRFSAERLKGVDSTLKIQPAKLEDSAVYLCASSFNSGGRTDTQYFGPGTRLTVL.

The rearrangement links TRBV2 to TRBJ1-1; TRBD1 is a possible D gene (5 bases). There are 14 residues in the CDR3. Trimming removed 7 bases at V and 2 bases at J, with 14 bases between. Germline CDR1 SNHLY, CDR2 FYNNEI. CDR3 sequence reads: CASTLSGGNTEAFF. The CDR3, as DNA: TGTGCCAGCACCCTGAGCGGGGGTAACACTGAAGCTTTCTTT.

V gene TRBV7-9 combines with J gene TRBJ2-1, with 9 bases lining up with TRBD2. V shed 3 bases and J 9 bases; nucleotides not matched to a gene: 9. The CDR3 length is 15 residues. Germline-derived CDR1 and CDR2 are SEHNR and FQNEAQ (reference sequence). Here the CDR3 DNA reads TGTGCCAGCAGCTTCACGAGCGGGGGGCCGGGTGAGCAGTTCTTC. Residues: CASSFTSGGPGEQFF.

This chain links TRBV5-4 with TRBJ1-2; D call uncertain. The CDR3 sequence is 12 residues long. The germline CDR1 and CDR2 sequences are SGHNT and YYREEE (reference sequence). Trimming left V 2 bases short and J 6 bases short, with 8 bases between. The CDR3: CASSLGQNGYTF. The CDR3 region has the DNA TGTGCCAGCAGCTTAGGTCAGAATGGCTACACCTTC.

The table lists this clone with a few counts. The CDR3 here is CASRSTQDGYTF. CDR3 DNA: TGTGCCAGCCGCTCAACTCAGGATGGCTACACCTTC. This chain uses TRBV7-9 with TRBJ1-2; D is unresolved. CDR3 length: 12 residues. The germline V gene encodes CDR1 SEHNR and CDR2 FQNEAQ (reference sequence). Trimming removed 8 bases from V and 6 bases from J, with 13 bases in between.

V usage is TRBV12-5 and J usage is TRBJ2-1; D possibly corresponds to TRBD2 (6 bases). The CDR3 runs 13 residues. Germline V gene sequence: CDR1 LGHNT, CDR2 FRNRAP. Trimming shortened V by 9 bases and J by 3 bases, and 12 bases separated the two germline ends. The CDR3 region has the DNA TGTGCTAGCCGTGCGGGGTACTACAATGAGCAGTTCTTC. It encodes CASRAGYYNEQFF. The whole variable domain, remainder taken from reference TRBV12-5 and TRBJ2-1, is DARVTQTPRHKVTEMGQEVTMRCQPILGHNTVFWYRQTMMQGLELLAYFRNRAPLDDSGMPKDRFSAEMPDATLATLKIQPSEPRDSAVYFCASRAGYYNEQFFGPGTRLTVL.

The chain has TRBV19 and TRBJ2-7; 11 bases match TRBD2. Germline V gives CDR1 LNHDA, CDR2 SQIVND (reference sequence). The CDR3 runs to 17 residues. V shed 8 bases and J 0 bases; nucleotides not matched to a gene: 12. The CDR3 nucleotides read TGTGCCAGTTCACCGGGACTAGCGGTTTCCTTCTCCTACGAGCAGTACTTC. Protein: CASSPGLAVSFSYEQYF.

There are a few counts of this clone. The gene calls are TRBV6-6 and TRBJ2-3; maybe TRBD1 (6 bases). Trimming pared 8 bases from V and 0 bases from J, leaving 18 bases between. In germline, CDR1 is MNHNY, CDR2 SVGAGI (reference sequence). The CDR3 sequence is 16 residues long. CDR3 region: CASHETGITSTDTQYF. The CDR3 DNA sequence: TGTGCCAGCCATGAAACAGGGATTACTAGCACAGATACGCAGTATTTT.

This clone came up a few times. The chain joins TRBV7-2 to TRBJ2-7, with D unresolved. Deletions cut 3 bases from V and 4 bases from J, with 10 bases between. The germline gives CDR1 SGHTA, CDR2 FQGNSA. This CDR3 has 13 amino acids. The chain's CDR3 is CASSFLDVYEQYF. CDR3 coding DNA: TGTGCCAGCAGCTTTTTGGATGTTTACGAGCAGTACTTC.

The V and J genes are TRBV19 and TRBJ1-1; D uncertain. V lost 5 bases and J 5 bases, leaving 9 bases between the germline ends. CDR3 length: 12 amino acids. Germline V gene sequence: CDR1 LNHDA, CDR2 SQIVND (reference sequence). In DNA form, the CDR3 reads TGTGCCAGTAGTGTGGGGAGGACTGAAGCTTTCTTT. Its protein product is CASSVGRTEAFF.

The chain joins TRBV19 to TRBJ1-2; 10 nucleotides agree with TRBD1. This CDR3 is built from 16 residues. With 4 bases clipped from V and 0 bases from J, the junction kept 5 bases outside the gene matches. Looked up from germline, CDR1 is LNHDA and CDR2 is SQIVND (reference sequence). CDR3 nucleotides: TGTGCCAGTAGTACCGGCGGGACAGGGGCTAACTATGGCTACACCTTC. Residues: CASSTGGTGANYGYTF.

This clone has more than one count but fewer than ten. The CDR3 reads CATADRDGNQPQHF. The CDR3, as DNA: TGTGCCACCGCGGACAGGGACGGCAATCAGCCCCAGCATTTT. V usage is TRBV10-3 and J usage is TRBJ1-5; 8 bases fit TRBD1. J lost 2 bases, V lost 10 bases, and 7 bases had no gene match. Per the germline V gene, CDR1 is ENHRY and CDR2 is SYGVKD. The CDR3 spans 14 residues.